The 18 T cell receptor beta chains given below trace back to one sample, sequenced in a study of human T cells and chemical hapten exposure. TCRdb used MiXCR to reprocess the RACE reads, holding one entry per CDR3 protein. The repertoire has 70,000 or so distinct CDR3 sequences, roughly 10% of them found once; the top ten carry roughly 1.5%. Sample time point: patch test 3, about 24 weeks after DPC sensitization. The sample's treatment: therapeutic diphenylcyclopropenone sensitization with weekly scalp DPC. The material was whole blood, obtained in connection with sensitization to the hapten diphenylcyclopropenone (DPC). These receptors originate from a woman aged 45-59 years with alopecia areata. Some clones in this sample may be carry-over from other donors' samples.

The chain carries TRBV5-5 and TRBJ1-6; 8 nucleotides agree with TRBD1. With 4 bases clipped from V and 9 bases from J, the junction kept 9 bases outside the gene matches. CDR3 size: 15 residues. CDR1 SGHKS and CDR2 YYEKEE come from the germline V gene (reference sequence). CDR3 region: CASSKQGETSSPLHF. The CDR3 DNA reads TGTGCCAGCAGCAAACAGGGGGAAACTAGTTCACCCCTCCACTTT.

This clonotype was counted a few times. The chain joins TRBV20-1 to TRBJ2-7, with unresolved D. Germline loops: CDR1 DFQATT, CDR2 SNEGSKA (reference sequence). The CDR3 is 15 amino acids. V lost 6 bases and J lost 6, with 24 bases in between. CDR3: CSALGPSSGVGEQYF. CDR3 DNA: TGCAGTGCCTTAGGCCCCTCGAGTGGGGTGGGCGAGCAGTACTTC.

This clonotype came up a few times. CDR3 DNA sequence: TGTGCCAGCAGCCCCGGGGCTAGCATCGATGAGCAGTTCTTC. Its protein product is CASSPGASIDEQFF. The chain recombines TRBV12-3 or TRBV12-4 with TRBJ2-1, with D possibly being TRBD1 or TRBD2 (5 bases each). This CDR3 has 14 residues. V lost 6 bases and J lost 8, with 17 bases in between.

This clonotype was seen at least ten times. J is TRBJ1-1 and V is TRBV7-2; TRBD1 agrees at 12 bases. This CDR3 spans 16 amino acids. V trimming: 6 bases; J trimming: 3 bases; junction bases outside the gene matches: 8. The germline gives CDR1 SGHTA, CDR2 FQGNSA. Here the CDR3 reads CASRGQGAYRDTEAFF. The CDR3 DNA reads TGTGCCAGCAGGGGACAGGGGGCTTACAGGGACACTGAAGCTTTCTTT.

This clonotype was found many times. The chain links TRBV19 to TRBJ1-2; D is unclear. V lost 6 bases, J lost 7 bases, and 18 bases lay in between. The CDR3 sequence is 14 residues long. Germline CDR1 LNHDA, CDR2 SQIVND (reference sequence). The CDR3 here is CASSPQATRGGYTF. For the CDR3, the DNA is TGTGCCAGTAGCCCCCAGGCCACTCGGGGTGGCTACACCTTC.

This clonotype was counted ten times or more. The chain joins TRBV28 to TRBJ2-4; 9 bases match TRBD1. The CDR3 contains 15 residues. The V and J ends lost 4 bases and 1 base, in that order; junction bases with no gene match: 2. CDR1 and CDR2 from the germline V gene are MDHEN and SYDVKM. The CDR3 loop reads CASSSQGAAKNIQYF. In nucleotides, the CDR3 is TGTGCCAGCAGTTCACAGGGGGCGGCCAAAAACATTCAGTACTTC.

This clonotype has a handful of counts. The chain joins TRBV7-6 to TRBJ2-3; D is unresolved. CDR1 is SGHVS, CDR2 FNYEAQ, per germline. The CDR3 consists of 14 residues. Trimming left V 1 base short and J 6 bases short, with 11 bases between. CDR3 region: CASSLVPFLDTQYF. CDR3 nucleotides: TGTGCCAGCAGCTTAGTTCCTTTCTTGGATACGCAGTATTTT.

This clonotype was detected only a few times. This chain links TRBV7-2 with TRBJ2-5; the D is unclear. Trimming removed 9 bases from V and 2 bases from J, with 10 bases in between. Germline V gives CDR1 SGHTA, CDR2 FQGNSA. The CDR3 length is 12 residues. CDR3 bases: TGTGCCAGTACCTACCAACAAGAGACCCAGTACTTC. This codes for CASTYQQETQYF. Full variable domain (outside the CDR3, taken from reference TRBV7-2 and TRBJ2-5): GAGVSQSPSNKVTEKGKDVELRCDPISGHTALYWYRQSLGQGLEFLIYFQGNSAPDKSGLPSDRFSAERTGGSVSTLTIQRTQQEDSAVYLCASTYQQETQYFGPGTRLLVL.

Only a few counts were recorded for this clonotype. No conserved phenylalanine or tryptophan ends this CDR3, so it is likely a read error. V usage is TRBV6-5 and J usage is TRBJ2-7; 7 bases align to TRBD2. This CDR3 contains 14 residues. Germline values: CDR1 MNHEY, CDR2 SVGAGI. V gave up 5 bases and J gave up 2 bases; unmatched junction bases: 6. CDR3 protein: CASSPVAGTYEQYS. In DNA, the CDR3 is TGTGCCAGCAGTCCAGTAGCGGGCACCTACGAGCAGTACTCC.

The chain combines TRBV7-6 with TRBJ2-7, with TRBD1 matching 8 bases. V lost 5 bases and J lost 2; bases outside the gene matches: 11. The CDR3 extends over 16 amino acids. Per germline, CDR1 SGHVS and CDR2 FNYEAQ. The CDR3 spells CASSPGPRGLTYEQYF. In DNA form, the CDR3 reads TGTGCCAGCAGCCCCGGGCCCAGGGGGCTGACCTACGAGCAGTACTTC. Using reference TRBV7-6 and TRBJ2-7 for the parts outside the CDR3, the full variable domain is GAGVSQSPRYKVTKRGQDVALRCDPISGHVSLYWYRQALGQGPEFLTYFNYEAQQDKSGLPNDRFSAERPEGSISTLTIQRTEQRDSAMYRCASSPGPRGLTYEQYFGPGTRLTVT.

The rearrangement links TRBV25-1 to TRBJ1-1, with D possibly being TRBD1 (6 bases). Between the trimmed V and J ends, which lost 8 bases and 6 bases, there was a span of 16 bases. This CDR3 contains 13 residues. Germline V gene lookup returns CDR1 MGHDK and CDR2 SYGVNS. CDR3 in DNA: TGTGCCAGCTCCTCGACAGGAACCTCTGAAGCTTTCTTT. Translated, it gives CASSSTGTSEAFF.

In its sample, this clonotype was seen many times. The V and J genes are TRBV5-1 and TRBJ1-2; D remains unclear. Per the germline V gene, CDR1 is SGHRS and CDR2 is YFSETQ. V lost 1 base, J lost 0 bases, and 4 bases lay in between. The CDR3 length is 13 residues. In DNA form, the CDR3 reads TGCGCCAGCAGCTTGACAGCTAACTATGGCTACACCTTC. It is translated as CASSLTANYGYTF.

This chain joins TRBV7-7 and TRBJ2-3, with unresolved D. V was shortened by 1 base and J by 2 bases, with 10 bases between the two germline ends. Germline CDR1 SSHAT, CDR2 FNYEAQ (reference sequence). The CDR3 is 15 amino acids. The CDR3 bases are TGTGCCAGCAGCTTAGGAAGTGGTTCCACAGATACGCAGTATTTT. Translated: CASSLGSGSTDTQYF.

This clonotype was observed at least ten times. CDR3 in DNA: TGTGCCAGCAGTAATCCCGGGACAGGGTCCTACGAGCAGTACTTC. This translates into CASSNPGTGSYEQYF. V usage is TRBV6-2 or TRBV6-3 and J usage is TRBJ2-7; 9 bases match TRBD1. The CDR3 runs 15 residues. The germline CDR1 and CDR2 sequences are MNHEY and SVGEGT. V lost 5 bases to trimming and J lost 1 base; unmatched junction nucleotides: 6.

There are a few counts of this clonotype. The chain uses TRBV6-2 or TRBV6-3 and TRBJ2-1, with a weak D call TRBD2 (7 bases). With 6 bases removed from V and 5 bases from J, the gap between germline ends came to 17 bases. This CDR3 is 15 amino acids long. Germline CDR1 MNHEY, CDR2 SVGEGT. The CDR3 sequence is CASRKGGTFDNEQFF. The DNA of the CDR3 is TGTGCCAGCAGAAAGGGGGGGACCTTTGACAATGAGCAGTTCTTC.

Comments on this clonotype: This may stem from a read error, because a much larger clone lies one nucleotide away. The chain couples TRBV20-1 to TRBJ2-1, with 7 positions matching TRBD2. Per germline, CDR1 DFQATT and CDR2 SNEGSKA (reference sequence). The CDR3 covers 15 residues. V lost 3 bases and J lost 8; bases outside the gene matches: 13. This chain's CDR3 is CSASPTSVGNDEQFF. DNA of the CDR3: TGCAGTGCTAGCCCTACTAGCGTAGGCAACGATGAGCAGTTCTTC.

Worth noting for this clonotype: Possible read error: a much larger clone is one base away. V gene TRBV10-3 combines with J gene TRBJ2-1; the D call may be TRBD1 or TRBD2 (5 bases each). Germline loops: CDR1 ENHRY, CDR2 SYGVKD. The CDR3 consists of 16 residues. Here the CDR3 reads CAISEGAKPDYKEQFF. For the CDR3, the DNA is TGTGCCATCAGTGAAGGGGCGAAACCAGACTACAAAGAGCAGTTCTTC.

The table lists this clonotype with many counts. The chain links TRBV11-2 to TRBJ1-3, with D hard to call. Germline V lookup: CDR1 SGHAT, CDR2 FQNNGV. The CDR3 runs 13 residues. Trimming pared 5 bases from V and 3 bases from J, leaving 8 bases between. CDR3 DNA: TGTGCCAGCAGCATCCGGGGTGGAAACACCATATATTTT. Protein sequence: CASSIRGGNTIYF.